This T cell receptor beta chain was retrieved from a study of shared T cell receptors in the human thymus. The CDR3 has 14 residues. V gave up 1 base and J gave up 5 bases, with 8 bases separating them. The germline CDR1 and CDR2 sequences are SGHTA and FQGNSA. Repertoires were generated with immunoSEQ multiplex PCR, while TCRdb's copy carries only in-frame clones and drops some. The sample includes 450,000 to 650,000 clones, approximately 80% of them seen just once. In addition, the sample was reused for a study of human thymus T cells. That paper adds: Thymic resections from corrective heart surgery supplied the tissue. What appeared biased in thymic and blood repertoires was the usage of V and J genes. Related studies found that unrelated individuals share highly overlapping thymic repertoires.

The sequencing sample was made of thymocytes. This sequence joins TRBV7-2 and TRBJ2-2, with D tentatively TRBD2 (6 bases). This clonotype was sampled from a boy in the first two years of life with a congenital heart defect. The chain's CDR3 is CASSLGGGTGELFF. Here the CDR3 DNA reads TGTGCCAGCAGCTTAGGCGGAGGGACCGGGGAGCTGTTTTTT.